A single sample is the source of the 21 T cell receptor beta chains below, sequenced in a study of blood T cell repertoires in COVID-19. Produced via immunoSEQ multiplex PCR; TCRdb's table is partial and in-frame only. Among roughly 45,000 clones listed, around 85% were seen once. The material sequenced was peripheral blood. Receptors were obtained from a man aged 45-65 years with active COVID-19.

J is TRBJ2-2 and V is TRBV5-1, with D possibly being TRBD2 (6 bases). V lost 2 bases, J lost 7 bases, and 12 bases lay in between. Germline CDR1 SGHRS, CDR2 YFSETQ. CDR3 length: 14 amino acids. The CDR3 protein is CASSLRGLDGELFF. Written as DNA, the CDR3 is TGCGCCAGCAGCTTAAGGGGACTCGACGGGGAGCTGTTTTTT.

The V gene is TRBV5-6, the J gene TRBJ2-7; D ambiguous. The CDR3 is made up of 16 amino acids. The V and J ends lost 0 bases and 4 bases respectively, with 17 bases between them. The germline CDR1 and CDR2 sequences are SGHDT and YYEEEE. The CDR3 DNA is TGTGCCAGCAGCTTGGATAGGTCGTATCAGGTATACGAGCAGTACTTC. Translating gives CASSLDRSYQVYEQYF.

The V gene is TRBV12-3 or TRBV12-4, the J gene TRBJ2-5, with D unresolved. The V end was cut by 6 bases, the J end by 2 bases, with 7 bases between. CDR3 length: 12 residues. CDR3 loop: CASSPRQETQYF. As DNA, the CDR3 is TGTGCCAGCAGCCCGAGACAAGAGACCCAGTACTTC.

The V and J genes are TRBV6-2 or TRBV6-3 and TRBJ2-7; D may be TRBD2 (7 bases). Germline V gives CDR1 MNHEY, CDR2 SVGEGT. Trimming took 2 bases from V and 3 from J, leaving 11 bases between them. The CDR3 loop spans 14 amino acids. The CDR3, as DNA: TGTGCCAGCAGTTACGAAAGGGGGGGCTACGAGCAGTACTTC. Its protein is CASSYERGGYEQYF.

As for this clone: One junction end disagrees with the germline gene, perhaps due to a read error. This rearrangement joins TRBV7-7 to TRBJ2-5; a possible D gene is TRBD2 (6 bases). This CDR3 is 14 amino acids long. The germline gives CDR1 SSHAT, CDR2 FNYEAQ (reference sequence). CDR3 loop: CASSQRLGRETQYF. The CDR3 region has the DNA TGTGCTAGCAGCCAGAGACTAGGTCGTGAGACCCAGTACTTC.

The CDR3 DNA follows: TGTGCCAGCAGTGAGAGCGGGGATCCAGATACGCAGTATTTT. This codes for CASSESGDPDTQYF. The J gene is TRBJ2-3, the V gene TRBV6-4; 7 bases are a match to TRBD2. Germline CDR1 is MRHNA and CDR2 is SNTAGT. Germline trimming cut 3 bases from V and 4 bases from J; bases unmatched to any gene: 4. This CDR3 region has 14 residues.

A single count supports this clone. CDR3 nucleotides: TGTGCCAGCAGCTCCTTGGACAGGGACCCTGGAAACACCATATATTTT. Protein sequence: CASSSLDRDPGNTIYF. J is TRBJ1-3 and V is TRBV5-6; 8 nucleotides align to TRBD1. V lost 3 bases and J lost 2; bases outside the gene matches: 7. The CDR3 has 16 residues. Germline CDR1 SGHDT, CDR2 YYEEEE.

The chain uses TRBV7-2 and TRBJ2-7; 9 bases match TRBD2. Per the germline V gene, CDR1 is SGHTA and CDR2 is FQGNSA. This CDR3 is built from 17 residues. Germline trimming cut 1 base from V and 2 bases from J; bases unmatched to any gene: 9. DNA of the CDR3: TGTGCCAGCAGCTTAGTAGCTAGCGGGACCATTACCTACGAGCAGTACTTC. It specifies CASSLVASGTITYEQYF. Full variable domain (remainder filled in from reference TRBV7-2 and TRBJ2-7): GAGVSQSPSNKVTEKGKDVELRCDPISGHTALYWYRQSLGQGLEFLIYFQGNSAPDKSGLPSDRFSAERTGGSVSTLTIQRTQQEDSAVYLCASSLVASGTITYEQYFGPGTRLTVT.

This clone is a singleton in its sample. The J gene is TRBJ2-7, the V gene TRBV28; possibly TRBD1 for D (5 bases). The CDR3 sequence is 14 residues long. From germline, CDR1 is MDHEN and CDR2 SYDVKM. V was shortened by 6 bases and J by 4 bases, with 16 bases between the two germline ends. The CDR3 spells CASRDTGLTYEQYF. The CDR3 DNA follows: TGTGCCAGCAGGGATACAGGATTGACTTACGAGCAGTACTTC.

The rearrangement links TRBV25-1 to TRBJ2-2; D may be TRBD1 (5 bases). This CDR3 contains 14 residues. Germline V gene sequence: CDR1 MGHDK, CDR2 SYGVNS. V was clipped by 7 bases and J by 2 bases, with 11 bases between them. The CDR3 loop reads CASTGRTNTGELFF. CDR3 nucleotides: TGTGCCAGCACAGGGCGAACCAACACCGGGGAGCTGTTTTTT.

The chain combines TRBV9 with TRBJ2-5; TRBD1 might be the D (7 bases). V was clipped by 5 bases and J by 4 bases, with 15 bases between them. CDR1 is SGDLS and CDR2 is YYNGEE in the germline V gene. The CDR3 is made up of 14 amino acids. The CDR3 region has the DNA TGTGCCAGCAGTCCAGGGGGAGCGGGAGAGACCCAGTACTTC. This gives the protein CASSPGGAGETQYF.

The chain recombines TRBV12-3 or TRBV12-4 with TRBJ2-3, with D possibly TRBD2 on 5 matching bases. This CDR3 is 12 amino acids long. Trimming took 4 bases from V and 10 from J, leaving 12 bases between them. The CDR3 is CASSYSVEAQYF. In nucleotides, the CDR3 is TGTGCCAGCAGTTACTCGGTGGAGGCGCAGTATTTT.

This rearrangement joins TRBV12-5 to TRBJ1-5; TRBD1 aligns across 9 bases. The length of the CDR3 is 17 residues. Germline loops: CDR1 LGHNT, CDR2 FRNRAP. V was pared by 5 bases and J by 5 bases, with 13 bases of the junction left unmatched. The CDR3 here is CASGQGGQGRYYQPQHF. CDR3 bases: TGTGCTAGTGGTCAAGGGGGACAGGGAAGATATTATCAGCCCCAGCATTTT.

The rearrangement joins TRBV7-2 to TRBJ1-1, with TRBD1 as a possible D gene (6 bases). This CDR3 comprises 15 residues. The germline V gene has CDR1 SGHTA and CDR2 FQGNSA. V dropped 0 bases and J dropped 4 bases, with 12 bases sitting between them. The CDR3 DNA follows: TGTGCCAGCAGCTTAGCGTGGGGGCGAGGCACTGAAGCTTTCTTT. Amino acid sequence: CASSLAWGRGTEAFF. Supplemented by reference TRBV7-2 and TRBJ1-1, the full variable domain reads GAGVSQSPSNKVTEKGKDVELRCDPISGHTALYWYRQSLGQGLEFLIYFQGNSAPDKSGLPSDRFSAERTGGSVSTLTIQRTQQEDSAVYLCASSLAWGRGTEAFFGQGTRLTVV.

The J gene is TRBJ2-1, the V gene TRBV12-3 or TRBV12-4, with D perhaps matching TRBD1 (6 bases). This CDR3 contains 13 residues. V lost 6 bases, J lost 5 bases, and 11 bases lay in between. The CDR3: CASRLGTNNEQFF. CDR3 DNA sequence: TGTGCCAGCAGACTCGGGACAAACAATGAGCAGTTCTTC.

This clone was seen more than once but under ten times. The V call is TRBV6-1, the J call TRBJ2-2; TRBD1 agrees at 9 bases. This CDR3 is built from 17 residues. The V gene's germline CDR1 is MNHNS and CDR2 SASEGT. The V segment lost 4 bases and the J segment 4 bases; nucleotides outside the gene matches: 10. In DNA form, the CDR3 reads TGTGCCAGCAGTGCAGAGCCGGGACAGGGTTCCACCGGGGAGCTGTTTTTT. Translation: CASSAEPGQGSTGELFF.

This clone came up once. This chain connects TRBV30 to TRBJ2-7; 9 bases line up with TRBD1. The CDR3 runs to 15 residues. The V gene's germline CDR1 is GTSNPN and CDR2 SVGIG (reference sequence). Losses at the gene ends were 3 bases for V and 1 base for J; bases not matched to a gene: 7. For the CDR3, the DNA is TGTGCCTGGAGCGAGGGGACAGGGCTATCCTACGAGCAGTACTTC. Its translation is CAWSEGTGLSYEQYF.

This rearrangement joins TRBV7-3 to TRBJ2-1; 7 bases are shared with TRBD2. The germline V gene encodes CDR1 SGHTA and CDR2 FQGTGA. The CDR3 is 15 amino acids. J gave up 3 bases and V 0 bases, and 2 bases lay outside the gene matches. CDR3 nucleotide sequence: TGTGCCAGCAGCTTAACGTGGACTAGCTACAATGAGCAGTTCTTC. This gives the protein CASSLTWTSYNEQFF.

This chain joins TRBV27 and TRBJ2-1; maybe TRBD1 (5 bases). CDR3 length: 16 amino acids. The V gene's germline CDR1 is MNHEY and CDR2 SMNVEV (reference sequence). Trimming removed 2 bases at V and 6 bases at J, with 17 bases between. Written as DNA, the CDR3 is TGTGCCAGCAGTTTAATTGCCCTTGCAGGGATCAATGAGCAGTTCTTC. Amino acid sequence: CASSLIALAGINEQFF.

The V and J genes are TRBV5-1 and TRBJ2-2; D unclear. V was trimmed by 3 bases and J by 4 bases, leaving 10 bases between them. Germline assignment: CDR1 SGHRS and CDR2 YFSETQ. The length of the CDR3 is 14 residues. The CDR3 here is CASSSNSFTGELFF. In DNA form, the CDR3 reads TGCGCCAGCAGCTCCAACTCCTTCACCGGGGAGCTGTTTTTT. Full variable domain (remainder filled in from reference TRBV5-1 and TRBJ2-2): KAGVTQTPRYLIKTRGQQVTLSCSPISGHRSVSWYQQTPGQGLQFLFEYFSETQRNKGNFPGRFSGRQFSNSRSEMNVSTLELGDSALYLCASSSNSFTGELFFGEGSRLTVL.

V is TRBV18 and J is TRBJ1-6; D gene uncertain. Germline CDR1 and CDR2: KGHSH and LQKENI. The CDR3 extends over 13 amino acids. V shed 6 bases and J shed 8 bases, with 11 bases lying between them. The CDR3 sequence: CASSETWDSPLHF. Written as DNA, the CDR3 is TGTGCCAGCTCGGAGACTTGGGATTCACCCCTCCACTTT. The full variable domain, its missing parts supplied by reference TRBV18 and TRBJ1-6, is NAGVMQNPRHLVRRRGQEARLRCSPMKGHSHVYWYRQLPEEGLKFMVYLQKENIIDESGMPKERFSAEFPKEGPSILRIQQVVRGDSAAYFCASSETWDSPLHFGNGTRLTVT.